This TCR beta chain stems from a study of molecular identifiers for immune sequencing clone quantification. Every naive CD8 library was made from between about 18,000 and 1,100,000 sorted cells with 10%, 30% or 50% RNA. The sorting of naive CD8 T cells used the CD8+CD4-CCR7+CD45RA+ phenotype. V lost 0 bases and J lost 2, with 16 bases in between. This CDR3 spans 17 amino acids. Per germline, CDR1 MNHEY and CDR2 SVGEGT. Making the bulk TCR libraries relied on previously described methods and listed TCR primers. TCRdb independently ran MiXCR on the PCR reads; one entry per CDR3 protein. In the table there are 250,000 to 350,000 distinct CDR3 sequences, around 21% of which are singletons. Details on this clonotype: Its antigen is unknown.

Findings and caveats of the study: Clones carrying above 20 RNA copies accounted for over 98% of effector molecules, under 1% in naive cells.

The TCR sequence derives from a human donor in good health. Some libraries in this study had Jurkat cell RNA spiked in. V usage is TRBV6-2 or TRBV6-3 and J usage is TRBJ2-5; possibly TRBD1 for D (5 bases). Sequenced: naive CD8+ T cells from blood, with Jurkat cell RNA spiked in. Specified subset: FACS-sorted CD8+CD4-CCR7+CD45RA+ naive T cells. CDR3 residues: CASSYSMPPDIQETQYF. The CDR3, as DNA: TGTGCCAGCAGTTACTCGATGCCCCCGGACATACAAGAGACCCAGTACTTC.